The 32 T cell receptor beta chains presented below share a single source sample, sequenced in a study of blood T cell repertoires in COVID-19. Profiling relied on immunoSEQ multiplex PCR, and the TCRdb table lists in-frame clones only, not all of them. The repertoire has about 270,000 clones, 80% to 90% of them found once; the top ten carry 9.5% to 12%. Sequenced material: peripheral blood. These receptors came from a woman aged 65 to 85 with acute or convalescent COVID-19.

The CDR3 reads CASREMYTRMNTEAFF. CDR3 bases: TGCGCCAGCAGGGAAATGTACACTAGGATGAACACTGAAGCTTTCTTT. V gene TRBV4-1 combines with J gene TRBJ1-1; no clear D gene. CDR1 and CDR2 (germline): MGHRA, YSYEKL. V lost 6 bases, J lost 0 bases, and 17 bases lay in between. The CDR3 has 16 amino acids.

The gene calls are TRBV5-1 and TRBJ2-3; TRBD2 agrees at 14 bases. CDR1 is SGHRS, CDR2 YFSETQ, per germline. This CDR3 has 15 amino acids. V gave up 7 bases and J gave up 4 bases; unmatched junction bases: 5. CDR3 residues: CASSLGLAGADTQYF. The CDR3 DNA is TGCGCCAGCTCCTTGGGACTAGCGGGGGCAGATACGCAGTATTTT.

The V and J genes are TRBV6-5 and TRBJ1-5; D perhaps matches TRBD1 (5 bases). CDR3 length equals 15 residues. Trimming removed 6 bases at V and 4 bases at J, with 16 bases between. The germline CDR1 and CDR2 sequences are MNHEY and SVGAGI. In DNA, the CDR3 is TGTGCCAGCAGGGGCAGAGGAGGGGTTAATCAGCCCCAGCATTTT. It is translated as CASRGRGGVNQPQHF.

V is TRBV2 and J is TRBJ1-1; 7 bases map to TRBD1. The ends lost 7 bases at V and 4 bases at J; junction bases unmatched: 12. CDR1 is SNHLY and CDR2 is FYNNEI in the germline V gene. The CDR3 consists of 15 residues. CDR3 DNA: TGTGCCAGCACCTTACAAGGGGGCTCGGGCACTGAAGCTTTCTTT. Protein: CASTLQGGSGTEAFF.

V gene TRBV5-1 combines with J gene TRBJ1-4; 9 positions match TRBD1. Germline V lookup: CDR1 SGHRS, CDR2 YFSETQ. V lost 4 bases and J lost 7; bases outside the gene matches: 5. CDR3 length: 14 residues. The CDR3 loop is CASSPQGAGEKLFF. DNA of the CDR3: TGCGCCAGCAGCCCACAGGGGGCGGGTGAAAAACTGTTTTTT. Based on the CDR3 plus reference TRBV5-1 and TRBJ1-4, the full variable domain is KAGVTQTPRYLIKTRGQQVTLSCSPISGHRSVSWYQQTPGQGLQFLFEYFSETQRNKGNFPGRFSGRQFSNSRSEMNVSTLELGDSALYLCASSPQGAGEKLFFGSGTQLSVL.

The chain joins TRBV12-3 or TRBV12-4 to TRBJ1-2; D may be TRBD1 (5 bases). V was shortened by 5 bases and J by 4 bases, with 11 bases between the two germline ends. The CDR3 spans 13 residues. CDR3 sequence reads: CASSRGLSYGYTF. For the CDR3, the DNA is TGTGCCAGCAGTAGGGGTTTGAGCTATGGCTACACCTTC.

The genes are TRBV19 and TRBJ2-3, with 7 bases identical to TRBD2. This CDR3 is 15 amino acids long. Trimming took 10 bases from V and 0 from J; bases not matched to a gene: 10. CDR1 is LNHDA and CDR2 is SQIVND in the germline V gene (reference sequence). The CDR3 loop is CATRLLGGSTDTQYF. CDR3 in DNA: TGTGCCACGCGCCTTCTCGGGGGGAGCACAGATACGCAGTATTTT.

The chain carries TRBV7-9 and TRBJ2-3, with 9 bases lining up with TRBD1. The germline CDR1 and CDR2 sequences are SEHNR and FQNEAQ (reference sequence). Trimming took 5 bases from V and 1 from J; bases not matched to a gene: 7. This CDR3 is 16 amino acids long. The CDR3 nucleotides read TGTGCCAGCAGCACATACAGGGGGCGCGGCACAGATACGCAGTATTTT. It encodes CASSTYRGRGTDTQYF.

This chain connects TRBV5-8 to TRBJ2-1; 12 positions match TRBD2. There are 17 residues in the CDR3. Per germline, CDR1 SGHTS and CDR2 YDEGEE. V was clipped by 1 base and J by 5 bases; unmatched bases: 7. In nucleotides, the CDR3 is TGTGCCAGCAGCTTGACTCTCACTAGCGGGGGGAACAATGAGCAGTTCTTC. It specifies CASSLTLTSGGNNEQFF. The whole variable domain, remainder taken from reference TRBV5-8 and TRBJ2-1, is EAGVTQSPTHLIKTRGQQATLRCSPISGHTSVYWYQQALGLGLQFLLWYDEGEERNRGNFPPRFSGRQFPNYSSELNVNALELEDSALYLCASSLTLTSGGNNEQFFGPGTRLTVL.

This chain uses TRBV2 with TRBJ1-4; a weak D match, TRBD1 (5 bases). CDR3 length: 14 residues. Trimming stripped 8 bases from V and 2 bases from J, with 12 bases between. Germline V gene data show CDR1 as SNHLY and CDR2 as FYNNEI. As DNA, the CDR3 is TGTGCCAGCGTCAGGGTCGGTACTAATGAAAAACTGTTTTTT. This sequence encodes CASVRVGTNEKLFF.

The chain is built from TRBV4-1 and TRBJ1-2; 9 bases map to TRBD1. The J segment lost 8 bases and the V segment lost 2 bases, leaving 18 bases of the junction unmatched. This CDR3 comprises 18 residues. Germline values: CDR1 MGHRA, CDR2 YSYEKL. The CDR3 is CASSQSRHGTGGEGGYTF. CDR3 nucleotides: TGCGCCAGCAGCCAAAGCCGCCACGGTACAGGGGGCGAGGGAGGCTACACCTTC.

The chain couples TRBV5-4 to TRBJ1-4, with 9 bases identical to TRBD1. From germline, CDR1 is SGHNT and CDR2 YYREEE (reference sequence). The CDR3 runs 17 residues. The J segment lost 0 bases and the V segment lost 2 bases, leaving 5 bases of the junction unmatched. The CDR3 DNA follows: TGTGCCAGCAGCTTTCGGACAGGGGAAGCAACTAATGAAAAACTGTTTTTT. Residues: CASSFRTGEATNEKLFF.

V usage is TRBV27 and J usage is TRBJ1-4, with no clear D. V was cut by 3 bases and J by 4 bases, with 18 bases left in between. Germline-derived CDR1 and CDR2 are MNHEY and SMNVEV (reference sequence). The CDR3 is 17 amino acids. CDR3 nucleotide sequence: TGTGCCAGCAGTTTCTCCCAGCATGCAGCGTTTAATGAAAAACTGTTTTTT. It yields the protein CASSFSQHAAFNEKLFF.

This clone has a single count. V usage is TRBV10-3 and J usage is TRBJ2-7, with a possible D match to TRBD2 (6 bases). The CDR3 is made up of 12 amino acids. Per the germline V gene, CDR1 is ENHRY and CDR2 is SYGVKD. Between the trimmed V and J ends, which lost 8 bases and 5 bases, there was a span of 13 bases. This chain's CDR3 is CAIAGPNNEQYF. The CDR3 DNA is TGTGCCATCGCGGGACCCAATAACGAGCAGTACTTC.

The chain recombines TRBV4-1 with TRBJ2-1; TRBD1 aligns across 9 bases. V trimming: 3 bases; J trimming: 10 bases; junction bases outside the gene matches: 13. Germline CDR1 is MGHRA and CDR2 is YSYEKL. The CDR3 runs 16 residues. CDR3 DNA: TGCGCCAGCAGCCACTTTATGGGACAGGGAACAGTCGAGCAGTTCTTC. As protein: CASSHFMGQGTVEQFF.

This clone was seen once. This chain links TRBV29-1 with TRBJ1-1; a possible D gene is TRBD1 (6 bases). V lost 6 bases and J lost 11, with 19 bases in between. The CDR3 loop spans 12 amino acids. CDR1 is SQVTM, CDR2 ANQGSEA, per germline. Written as DNA, the CDR3 is TGCAGCGTAGTCAGGGGCGAAACGCGGGCTTTCTTT. Translating it yields CSVVRGETRAFF.

As to this clone: The same CDR3 arises from other DNA sequences in this sample as well. CDR3 nucleotide sequence: TGTGCCAGCAGCCAGGGACAGATGAACACTGAAGCTTTCTTT. It yields the protein CASSQGQMNTEAFF. V usage is TRBV3-1 (or the pseudogene TRBV3-2) and J usage is TRBJ1-1, with 7 bases aligning to TRBD1. From germline, CDR1 is LGHDT and CDR2 YNNKEL (reference sequence). The CDR3 length is 14 residues. The V and J ends lost 3 bases and 0 bases, in that order; junction bases with no gene match: 1.

This chain links TRBV5-1 with TRBJ1-1; 9 bases map to TRBD1. The germline V gene has CDR1 SGHRS and CDR2 YFSETQ. The CDR3 has 17 amino acids. V dropped 1 base and J dropped 5; count of bases not matched to a gene: 12. In DNA, the CDR3 is TGCGCCAGCAGCTTGAAAGGGACAGGGACCTTAAGGACTGAAGCTTTCTTT. It yields the protein CASSLKGTGTLRTEAFF.

Here the CDR3 reads CASSRGTSGGDEQFF. The DNA for the CDR3 is TGCGCCAGCAGCCGCGGGACTAGCGGGGGGGATGAGCAGTTCTTC. The chain couples TRBV5-1 to TRBJ2-1; 16 bases are shared with TRBD2. The germline V gene encodes CDR1 SGHRS and CDR2 YFSETQ. This CDR3 has 15 residues. The trim removed 4 bases at V and 8 bases at J, leaving 3 bases unmatched.

This rearrangement joins TRBV6-5 to TRBJ2-7; D gene unclear. This CDR3 is 13 amino acids long. CDR1 MNHEY and CDR2 SVGAGI come from the germline V gene. Trimming stripped 6 bases from V and 2 bases from J, with 11 bases between. This CDR3 reads CASRNLQTYEQYF. The CDR3 nucleotides read TGTGCCAGCAGGAATCTACAGACCTACGAGCAGTACTTC.

This sequence joins TRBV3-1 (or the pseudogene TRBV3-2) and TRBJ1-1, with D unresolved. Deletions cut 0 bases from V and 1 base from J, with 6 bases between. The V gene's germline CDR1 is LGHDT and CDR2 YNNKEL (reference sequence). The CDR3 has 14 amino acids. CDR3 loop: CASSQDLRNTEAFF. Written as DNA, the CDR3 is TGTGCCAGCAGCCAAGATCTGAGGAACACTGAAGCTTTCTTT.

This chain links TRBV6-4 with TRBJ1-2; D gene uncertain. Germline loops: CDR1 MRHNA, CDR2 SNTAGT. This CDR3 is built from 13 residues. V gave up 2 bases and J gave up 4 bases, with 8 bases separating them. In DNA, the CDR3 is TGTGCCAGCAGTGACCCGGGTGGCTATGGCTACACCTTC. It translates to CASSDPGGYGYTF.

This clone was detected only once. The chain couples TRBV6-5 to TRBJ1-5; D possibly corresponds to TRBD1 (6 bases). The germline V and J ends were trimmed by 0 bases and 7 bases, with 10 bases remaining between them. The CDR3 runs 14 residues. Per germline, CDR1 MNHEY and CDR2 SVGAGI. CDR3 nucleotide sequence: TGTGCCAGCAGTTACTCCAGGGGAAGGCAGCCCCAGCATTTT. Its protein product is CASSYSRGRQPQHF.

V and J are TRBV3-1 (or the pseudogene TRBV3-2) and TRBJ2-5; TRBD2 might be the D (7 bases). V lost 4 bases and J lost 5, with 8 bases in between. The CDR3 covers 12 residues. CDR1 and CDR2 (germline): LGHDT, YNNKEL (reference sequence). The CDR3 DNA sequence: TGTGCCAGCAGCCGGGGGGGCGAGACCCAGTACTTC. It codes for CASSRGGETQYF.

CDR3 coding DNA: TGTGCCAGCAGGGACACAGGGTTGAGCTACAATGAGCAGTTCTTC. Its translation is CASRDTGLSYNEQFF. The chain recombines TRBV2 with TRBJ2-1; weak D call: TRBD1 (6 bases). Trimming took off 6 bases at V and 3 bases at J, with 15 bases between the two ends. Germline CDR1 SNHLY, CDR2 FYNNEI. The length of the CDR3 is 15 residues.

The chain recombines TRBV3-1 (or the pseudogene TRBV3-2) with TRBJ1-3; tentatively, D is TRBD1 (5 bases). The CDR3 loop spans 14 amino acids. Germline V gene data show CDR1 as LGHDT and CDR2 as YNNKEL (reference sequence). The V and J ends lost 3 bases and 4 bases respectively, with 10 bases between them. CDR3 residues: CASSQQGEGNTIYF. In DNA form, the CDR3 reads TGTGCCAGCAGCCAGCAGGGTGAGGGAAACACCATATATTTT.

J is TRBJ1-6 and V is TRBV3-1 (or the pseudogene TRBV3-2), with 9 bases that match TRBD1. Per the germline V gene, CDR1 is LGHDT and CDR2 is YNNKEL (reference sequence). This CDR3 region has 15 residues. V shed 4 bases, J shed 6 bases, and the junction held 4 bases outside the gene matches. DNA for the CDR3: TGTGCCAGCAGCCTAGGGGGACAGGGTAATTCACCCCTCCACTTT. This sequence encodes CASSLGGQGNSPLHF.

This chain uses TRBV18 with TRBJ2-1; TRBD2 aligns across 8 bases. The CDR3 extends over 16 amino acids. The trim removed 4 bases at V and 8 bases at J, leaving 13 bases unmatched. The germline V gene encodes CDR1 KGHSH and CDR2 LQKENI. CDR3 sequence reads: CASSQSSLAGLDEQFF. In nucleotides, the CDR3 is TGTGCCAGCTCACAGTCGTCGCTAGCGGGCTTAGATGAGCAGTTCTTC.

The chain links TRBV5-4 to TRBJ2-7; 9 nucleotides align to TRBD2. This CDR3 contains 13 residues. CDR1 SGHNT and CDR2 YYREEE come from the germline V gene (reference sequence). Losses at the gene ends were 4 bases for V and 7 bases for J; bases not matched to a gene: 6. The CDR3 region is CASSPGLAFEQYF. In nucleotides, the CDR3 is TGTGCCAGCAGCCCTGGACTAGCGTTTGAGCAGTACTTC.

The V call is TRBV11-2, the J call TRBJ1-1; no definite D call. This CDR3 is built from 13 residues. CDR1 is SGHAT, CDR2 FQNNGV, per germline. Trimming pared 5 bases from V and 1 base from J, leaving 8 bases between. CDR3: CASSPTGNTEAFF. The CDR3 nucleotides are TGTGCCAGCAGCCCAACGGGGAACACTGAAGCTTTCTTT.

The genes are TRBV10-2 and TRBJ1-1, with D tentatively TRBD1 (5 bases). In germline, CDR1 is WSHSY, CDR2 SAAADI. This CDR3 region has 13 residues. V was pared by 7 bases and J by 4 bases, with 13 bases between. The CDR3 sequence: CASTPGGATEAFF. As DNA, the CDR3 is TGCGCCAGCACCCCGGGAGGGGCCACTGAAGCTTTCTTT.

About this clone itself: This same CDR3 is encoded by further DNA sequences in the sample. The genes are TRBV18 and TRBJ2-7, with TRBD1 matching over 8 bases. The CDR3 is 13 amino acids. The junction had 5 bases not matched to a gene; V was cut back by 6 bases and J by 4 bases. The germline gives CDR1 KGHSH, CDR2 LQKENI. CDR3 amino acids: CASSPTGGYEQYF. The CDR3 DNA is TGTGCCAGCTCCCCCACAGGGGGTTACGAGCAGTACTTC.